This TCR beta chain appears in the sequencing data of a study of control samples from healthy donors and cancer patients. The repertoire was sequenced with immunoSEQ multiplex PCR; TCRdb's copy has only in-frame clones and lacks some. The repertoire consists of 170,000 or so clones, with approximately 91% occurring once and the leading ten covering around 2%. CDR1 SGDLS and CDR2 YYNGEE come from the germline V gene. Trimming took 2 bases from V and 3 from J, leaving 11 bases between them. The CDR3 sequence is 14 residues long. The source of this sequence is a woman between 40 and 50 years old in good health. The chain carries TRBV9 and TRBJ1-1, with D possibly TRBD1 on 6 matching bases. Sequences were obtained from blood. This chain's CDR3 is CASSVSGAYTEAFF. The DNA for the CDR3 is TGTGCCAGCAGCGTCTCAGGGGCTTACACTGAAGCTTTCTTT.